Shown below are 15 T cell receptor beta chains from a single sample sequenced in a study of T-cell reconstitution after alpha-beta-depleted transplantation in children. Unique molecular identifiers were built into the TCRbeta library. TCRdb processed the PCR reads anew with MiXCR; each CDR3 protein has one entry. The sample includes about 580,000 distinct CDR3 sequences, approximately 22% of them seen just once. The sequences come from PBMCs, mostly from graft donor cells, collected 360 days after TCRalphabeta/CD19-depleted stem cell transplant. Receptors originate from a boy under two years old who had a stem cell transplant for acute myeloid leukemia, so the T cells may come from the graft donor.

The chain links TRBV15 to TRBJ2-2; D remains ambiguous. Germline V gene lookup returns CDR1 LNHNV and CDR2 YYDKDF (reference sequence). This CDR3 region has 14 residues. V shed 0 bases and J shed 6 bases, with 8 bases lying between them. In DNA form, the CDR3 reads TGTGCCACCAGCAGAGATCTCTGGTCCGGGGAGCTGTTTTTT. This codes for CATSRDLWSGELFF.

The gene calls are TRBV7-2 and TRBJ2-3, with D unclear. The CDR3 loop spans 16 amino acids. V lost 2 bases to trimming and J lost 1 base, with 13 bases between them. In germline, CDR1 is SGHTA, CDR2 FQGNSA. CDR3 DNA sequence: TGTGCCAGCAGCTTAAACGGAAGGGCGGGCACAGATACGCAGTATTTT. It codes for CASSLNGRAGTDTQYF.

This clonotype was found a few times. The chain combines TRBV12-3 or TRBV12-4 with TRBJ2-7; 13 bases agree with TRBD2. The V and J ends lost 7 bases and 2 bases, in that order; junction bases with no gene match: 5. The CDR3 is 15 amino acids. CDR3 coding DNA: TGTGCCAGCACCTTGACTAGCGGGGGGACCTACGAGCAGTACTTC. It encodes CASTLTSGGTYEQYF.

In its sample, this clonotype was seen many times. The chain combines TRBV5-1 with TRBJ2-1; 10 bases are a match to TRBD1. V lost 4 bases to trimming and J lost 7 bases; unmatched junction nucleotides: 11. The CDR3 runs 16 residues. Germline CDR1 SGHRS, CDR2 YFSETQ. CDR3 loop: CASSTPPGQGSNEQFF. The CDR3 DNA reads TGCGCCAGCAGCACCCCTCCGGGACAGGGGTCGAATGAGCAGTTCTTC.

This clonotype is classed as medium-sized. V is TRBV27 and J is TRBJ2-3; D tentatively fits TRBD1 or TRBD2 (5 bases each). V was cut by 3 bases and J by 5 bases, with 9 bases left in between. CDR3 length: 13 amino acids. Germline V gene data show CDR1 as MNHEY and CDR2 as SMNVEV (reference sequence). CDR3 in amino acids: CASSFLGGDTQYF. The CDR3 region has the DNA TGTGCCAGCAGTTTTCTTGGGGGAGATACGCAGTATTTT.

This clonotype came up a few times. The gene calls are TRBV20-1 and TRBJ1-5, with 7 bases lining up with TRBD1. Germline V gives CDR1 DFQATT, CDR2 SNEGSKA (reference sequence). This CDR3 contains 13 residues. The ends lost 1 base at V and 7 bases at J; junction bases unmatched: 4. CDR3 sequence (DNA): TGCAGTGCTAGAGGACAGGGTAGGCAGCCCCAGCATTTT. As protein: CSARGQGRQPQHF.

This rearrangement joins TRBV5-5 to TRBJ2-6; D unresolved. This CDR3 contains 18 residues. The germline gives CDR1 SGHKS, CDR2 YYEKEE (reference sequence). Trimming shortened V by 2 bases and J by 0 bases, and 15 bases separated the two germline ends. The CDR3, as DNA: TGTGCCAGCAGCTTAACTGACATAGCCCCCTCTGGGGCCAACGTCCTGACTTTC. Translated, it gives CASSLTDIAPSGANVLTF. Filled out from reference TRBV5-5 and TRBJ2-6, the complete variable domain reads DAGVTQSPTHLIKTRGQQVTLRCSPISGHKSVSWYQQVLGQGPQFIFQYYEKEERGRGNFPDRFSARQFPNYSSELNVNALLLGDSALYLCASSLTDIAPSGANVLTFGAGSRLTVL.

This clonotype occurred a few times. This sequence joins TRBV30 and TRBJ2-1; 7 nucleotides agree with TRBD1. V dropped 7 bases and J dropped 10; count of bases not matched to a gene: 13. Germline V gene data show CDR1 as GTSNPN and CDR2 as SVGIG (reference sequence). The CDR3 extends over 13 amino acids. The CDR3 DNA follows: TGTGCCTTTCAGGGGGTTTCCCCAAGAGAGCAGTTCTTC. Amino acids: CAFQGVSPREQFF.

This clonotype was counted between two and nine times. The rearrangement links TRBV29-1 to TRBJ2-5; 11 bases map to TRBD2. Germline CDR1 SQVTM, CDR2 ANQGSEA. V dropped 4 bases and J dropped 5; count of bases not matched to a gene: 12. The CDR3 has 16 residues. The CDR3 coding sequence is TGCAGCGTTGGTCGGTTGCTACGGACTAGCGGGGAGACCCAGTACTTC. Its protein is CSVGRLLRTSGETQYF.

At least ten counts were recorded for this clonotype. The chain couples TRBV12-3 or TRBV12-4 to TRBJ2-3, with 7 nucleotides matching TRBD2. V gave up 3 bases and J gave up 2 bases; unmatched junction bases: 8. This CDR3 spans 16 amino acids. The chain's CDR3 is CASSFRYSGVTDTQYF. CDR3 in DNA: TGTGCCAGCAGTTTTAGGTACAGCGGGGTCACAGATACGCAGTATTTT.

The chain recombines TRBV5-5 with TRBJ1-6, with D maybe TRBD1 (6 bases). The length of the CDR3 is 16 residues. Germline V gene sequence: CDR1 SGHKS, CDR2 YYEKEE (reference sequence). The V end was cut by 4 bases, the J end by 7 bases, with 18 bases between. CDR3 sequence (DNA): TGTGCCAGCAGCACACGACAGGTGGAGGGGAATTCACCCCTCCACTTT. Translated, it gives CASSTRQVEGNSPLHF. The full variable domain, in which reference TRBV5-5 and TRBJ1-6 provide the parts outside the CDR3, is DAGVTQSPTHLIKTRGQQVTLRCSPISGHKSVSWYQQVLGQGPQFIFQYYEKEERGRGNFPDRFSARQFPNYSSELNVNALLLGDSALYLCASSTRQVEGNSPLHFGNGTRLTVT.

The chain has TRBV25-1 and TRBJ1-1; 8 bases line up with TRBD1. V shed 8 bases, J shed 5 bases, and the junction held 7 bases outside the gene matches. The CDR3 extends over 13 amino acids. The germline V gene encodes CDR1 MGHDK and CDR2 SYGVNS. The CDR3 DNA is TGTGCCAGCTCTGACAGGGGAGGGACTGAAGCTTTCTTT. Residues: CASSDRGGTEAFF.

This clonotype was picked up a small number of times. This rearrangement joins TRBV18 to TRBJ2-5, with D perhaps given as TRBD1 or TRBD2 (5 bases each). Per the germline V gene, CDR1 is KGHSH and CDR2 is LQKENI. CDR3 length: 15 residues. V lost 0 bases and J lost 1, with 9 bases in between. CDR3 sequence: CASSPPRGAQETQYF. Written as DNA, the CDR3 is TGTGCCAGCTCACCACCGAGAGGGGCCCAAGAGACCCAGTACTTC.

This clonotype occurred a few times. The V and J genes are TRBV12-3 or TRBV12-4 and TRBJ1-1; D might be TRBD1 (6 bases). V shed 7 bases and J shed 1 base, with 16 bases lying between them. This CDR3 has 15 residues. CDR3 loop: CASITDSRSNTEAFF. CDR3 nucleotide sequence: TGTGCCAGCATTACGGACAGCCGATCGAACACTGAAGCTTTCTTT.

In its sample, this clonotype was seen many times. The CDR3 is CASSPQTDPYEQYF. CDR3 DNA: TGTGCCAGCAGCCCTCAGACAGACCCCTACGAGCAGTACTTC. The chain couples TRBV7-9 to TRBJ2-7; tentative D call: TRBD1 (5 bases). Per the germline V gene, CDR1 is SEHNR and CDR2 is FQNEAQ (reference sequence). The CDR3 has 14 amino acids. The V gene lost 5 bases and the J gene lost 2 bases, with 13 bases spanning the gap. The variable domain in full, with the rest retrieved from reference TRBV7-9 and TRBJ2-7, is DTGVSQNPRHKITKRGQNVTFRCDPISEHNRLYWYRQTLGQGPEFLTYFQNEAQLEKSRLLSDRFSAERPKGSFSTLEIQRTEQGDSAMYLCASSPQTDPYEQYFGPGTRLTVT.